This T cell receptor (beta chain) derives from a study of T-cell reconstitution after alpha-beta-depleted transplantation in children (dated by TCRdb to about 2016). Broadly, across the study: Using TCR repertoire profiling, the study followed T-cell immune reconstitution in a quantitative way in children after TCRalphabeta/CD19-depleted allogeneic hematopoietic cell transplantation.

Read against the paper, the sample's treatment or condition label means: allogeneic hematopoietic cell transplantation with graft depleted of TCRalphabeta T cells and CD19 B cells. Transplant recipients were children who received TCRalphabeta/CD19-depleted allogeneic hematopoietic cell grafts. In its sample, this clonotype was seen many times. The specificity of this receptor is unknown. The record has no base qualities; no much larger clone is one base away. Beyond this particular receptor, the publication reports: Over the following months the frequencies of hyperexpanded clones went down, and after one year T-cell counts and TCRbeta diversity were mostly credited to newly produced T cells. The apparently early recovery of alphabetaT-cell counts about two months after transplant reportedly depended on only several hundred rapidly expanded clones that came from non-depleted graft cells. The high TCRbeta diversity at day 60 in some patients was ascribed to recipient T cells and intrathymic progenitors that had survived conditioning.

V loses 7 bases, J loses 7 bases, and the germline ends lie 16 bases apart. Taken from cysteine to phenylalanine, the CDR3 has 14 residues. Only the CDR3 DNA is retained, 42 bases long and in frame from the first base. The protocol used for the library was PCR. Sequencing was performed on an Illumina HiSeq 2500. TCR library preparation used molecular barcoding, with unique molecular identifiers applied to normalize quantification of the TCRbeta repertoire. TCRdb took the public reads, trimmed them with fastp at Q25, ran MiXCR for clone calling and kept in-frame beta chains. Every CDR3 protein is listed once, alongside the most common genes and DNA of its rows. This sample holds approximately 200,000 distinct CDR3 sequences; just under 6.5% were observed only once. About 5% of the sample belongs to the ten largest clones.

The source was PBMCs, collected before TCRalphabeta/CD19-depleted stem cell transplant. The chain uses TRBV12-3 or TRBV12-4 and TRBJ2-2; the D gene is perhaps TRBD1, from 5 matching bases. The receptor was isolated from a girl under two years old with combined immunodeficiency, due to receive a stem cell transplant. The CDR3 protein is CASTLGGASGELFF. The DNA sequence reads TGTGCCAGCACCCTTGGTGGGGCTAGCGGGGAGCTGTTTTTT.